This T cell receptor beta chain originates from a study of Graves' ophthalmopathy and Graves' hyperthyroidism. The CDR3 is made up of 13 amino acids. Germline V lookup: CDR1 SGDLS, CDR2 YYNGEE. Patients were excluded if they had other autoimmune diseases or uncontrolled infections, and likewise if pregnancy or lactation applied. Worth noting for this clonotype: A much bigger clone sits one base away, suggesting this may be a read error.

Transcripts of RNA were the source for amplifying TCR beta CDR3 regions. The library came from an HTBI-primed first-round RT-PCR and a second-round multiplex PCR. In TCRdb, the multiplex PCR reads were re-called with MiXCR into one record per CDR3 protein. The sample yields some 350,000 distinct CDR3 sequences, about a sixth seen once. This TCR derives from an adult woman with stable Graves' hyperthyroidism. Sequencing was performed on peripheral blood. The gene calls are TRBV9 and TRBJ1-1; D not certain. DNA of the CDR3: TGTGCCAGCAGCGAGGACGGGAACACTGAAGCTTGCTTT. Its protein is CASSEDGNTEACF.